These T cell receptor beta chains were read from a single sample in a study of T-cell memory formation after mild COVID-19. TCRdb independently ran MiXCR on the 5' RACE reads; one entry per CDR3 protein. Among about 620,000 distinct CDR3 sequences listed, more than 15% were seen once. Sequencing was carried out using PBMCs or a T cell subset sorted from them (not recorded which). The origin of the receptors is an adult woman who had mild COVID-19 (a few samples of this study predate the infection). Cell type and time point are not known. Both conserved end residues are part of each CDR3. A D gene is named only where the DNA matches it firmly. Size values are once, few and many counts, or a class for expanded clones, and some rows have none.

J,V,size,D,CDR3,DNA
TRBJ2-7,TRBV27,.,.,CASRLYRSGASYEQYF,TGTGCCAGCAGATTATACCGGTCGGGGGCCTCCTACGAGCAGTACTTC
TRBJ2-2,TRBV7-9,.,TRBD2,CASSSVSGRRGTGELFF,TGTGCCAGCAGCTCCGTTAGCGGGAGGAGGGGCACCGGGGAGCTGTTTTTT
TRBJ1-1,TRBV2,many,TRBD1,CASSAVTGSRVFEAFF,TGTGCCAGCAGTGCGGTGACAGGGTCGAGAGTGTTTGAAGCTTTCTTT
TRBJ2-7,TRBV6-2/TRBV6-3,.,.,CASSYQPRAGNSPYEQYF,TGTGCCAGCAGTTACCAACCCCGGGCAGGCAACTCCCCGTACGAGCAGTACTTC
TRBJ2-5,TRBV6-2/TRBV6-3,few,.,CASRLWGAGEETQYF,TGTGCCAGCAGACTATGGGGGGCGGGTGAGGAGACCCAGTACTTC
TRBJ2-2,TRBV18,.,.,CASSPKVGGSGELFF,TGTGCCAGCTCCCCTAAGGTTGGCGGTTCCGGGGAGCTGTTTTTT
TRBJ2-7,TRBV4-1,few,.,CASSRGGGGGSPYEQYF,TGCGCCAGCAGCCGAGGGGGAGGAGGAGGGAGTCCCTACGAGCAGTACTTC
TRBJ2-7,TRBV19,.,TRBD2,CASSIVGNSGEYEQYF,TGTGCCAGTAGTATAGTAGGAAATAGCGGGGAATACGAGCAGTACTTC
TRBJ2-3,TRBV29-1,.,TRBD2,CSAAGGQGTDTQYF,TGCAGCGCAGCGGGGGGGCAGGGCACAGATACGCAGTATTTT
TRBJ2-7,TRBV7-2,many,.,CASSLRAVQGAYEQYF,TGTGCCAGCAGCTTACGCGCGGTTCAGGGAGCATACGAGCAGTACTTC
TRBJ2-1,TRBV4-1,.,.,CASSYHLLSNEQFF,TGCGCCAGCAGCTACCACCTTTTATCGAATGAGCAGTTCTTC
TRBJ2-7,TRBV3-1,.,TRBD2,CASSHGGNYEQYF,TGTGCCAGCAGCCACGGGGGGAACTACGAGCAGTACTTC
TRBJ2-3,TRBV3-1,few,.,CASSPYTGDTQYF,TGTGCCAGCAGCCCCTATACAGGGGATACGCAGTATTTT
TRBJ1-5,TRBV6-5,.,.,CASSYSNGGQPQHF,TGTGCCAGCAGTTACTCGAATGGAGGTCAGCCCCAGCATTTT
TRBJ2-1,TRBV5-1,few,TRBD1,CASSPGTGANNEQFF,TGCGCCAGCAGTCCCGGGACAGGGGCGAACAATGAGCAGTTCTTC
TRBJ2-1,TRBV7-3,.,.,CASRDYSSGVSYNEQFF,TGTGCCAGCAGAGATTATTCCTCAGGGGTATCCTACAATGAGCAGTTCTTC
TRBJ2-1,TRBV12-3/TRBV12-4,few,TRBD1,CASSFGSGGSPKVNEQFF,TGTGCCAGCAGTTTTGGCTCAGGGGGCTCCCCTAAGGTGAATGAGCAGTTCTTC
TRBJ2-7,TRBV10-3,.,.,CASGPGEGYEQYF,TGTGCCTCGGGACCGGGTGAGGGCTACGAGCAGTACTTC
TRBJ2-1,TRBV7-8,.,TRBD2,CASSLVRIGGNNEQFF,TGTGCCAGCAGCTTAGTTCGGATCGGGGGGAACAATGAGCAGTTCTTC
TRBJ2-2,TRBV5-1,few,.,CASSLVMGVNTGELFF,TGCGCCAGCAGCTTGGTAATGGGTGTAAACACCGGGGAGCTGTTTTTT
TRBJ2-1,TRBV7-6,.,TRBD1,CASSLLGQGDEQFF,TGTGCCAGCAGCTTACTGGGACAGGGAGATGAGCAGTTCTTC
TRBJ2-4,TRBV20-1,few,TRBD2,CSAPGTSGGKAKNIQYF,TGCAGTGCCCCAGGGACTAGCGGGGGGAAAGCCAAAAACATTCAGTACTTC
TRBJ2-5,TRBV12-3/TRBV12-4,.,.,CASRVEPQETQYF,TGTGCCAGCAGGGTAGAACCACAAGAGACCCAGTACTTC
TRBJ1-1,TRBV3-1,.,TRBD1,CASSPGTGRSTEAFF,TGTGCCAGCTCACCGGGGACAGGGCGGAGCACTGAAGCTTTCTTT
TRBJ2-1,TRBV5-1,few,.,CASSSPGLAVTGGEQFF,TGCGCCAGCAGCTCCCCGGGACTGGCAGTCACGGGTGGTGAGCAGTTCTTC
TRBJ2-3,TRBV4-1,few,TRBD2,CASSQARLAGAITDTQYF,TGCGCCAGCAGCCAAGCCCGGCTAGCGGGGGCCATCACAGATACGCAGTATTTT
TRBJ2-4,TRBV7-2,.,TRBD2,CASSPQGTSANIQYF,TGTGCCAGCAGCCCACAAGGGACTAGTGCAAACATTCAGTACTTC
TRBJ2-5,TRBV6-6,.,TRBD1,CASSGARGHQETQYF,TGTGCCAGCAGTGGCGCCAGGGGGCATCAGGAGACCCAGTACTTC
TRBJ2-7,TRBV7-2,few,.,CASSLGGPDEQYF,TGTGCCAGCAGCTTGGGGGGACCGGACGAGCAGTACTTC
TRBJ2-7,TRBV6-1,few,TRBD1,CASRARTGSFYEQYF,TGTGCCAGCAGGGCCAGGACAGGGAGCTTCTACGAGCAGTACTTC
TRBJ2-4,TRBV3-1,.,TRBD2,CASSQLSGADIQYF,TGTGCCAGCAGCCAATTAAGCGGGGCGGACATTCAGTACTTC
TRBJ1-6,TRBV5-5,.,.,CASSLAGKNNSPLHF,TGTGCCAGCAGCTTGGCAGGGAAGAATAATTCACCCCTCCACTTT
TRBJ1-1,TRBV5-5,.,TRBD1,CASSLLQGRDTEAFF,TGTGCCAGCAGCTTGTTACAGGGGAGGGACACTGAAGCTTTCTTT
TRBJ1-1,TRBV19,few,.,CASLGWGGTEAFF,TGTGCCAGCCTCGGGTGGGGAGGAACTGAAGCTTTCTTT
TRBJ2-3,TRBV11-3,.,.,CASSVENSDTQYF,TGTGCCAGCAGCGTAGAGAATTCAGATACGCAGTATTTT
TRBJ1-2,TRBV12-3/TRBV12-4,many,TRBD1,CASSQGAGYGYTF,TGTGCCAGCAGTCAGGGGGCAGGCTATGGCTACACCTTC
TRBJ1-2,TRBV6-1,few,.,CASSEALHRTTDYGYTF,TGTGCCAGCAGTGAAGCGCTCCACAGGACCACAGACTATGGCTACACCTTC
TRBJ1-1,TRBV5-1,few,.,CASSLYGTRGSPTEAFF,TGCGCCAGCAGCTTGTACGGGACGAGGGGTTCGCCCACTGAAGCTTTCTTT
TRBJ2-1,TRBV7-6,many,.,CASSSKDTLVYNEQFF,TGTGCCAGCAGCTCAAAGGACACACTCGTCTACAATGAGCAGTTCTTC
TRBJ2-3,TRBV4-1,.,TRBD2,CASSHQGLAGTDTQYF,TGCGCCAGCAGCCACCAGGGACTAGCGGGCACAGATACGCAGTATTTT
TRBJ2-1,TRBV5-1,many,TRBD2,CASSLSSGSYNEQFF,TGCGCCAGCAGCCTATCTAGCGGGTCTTACAATGAGCAGTTCTTC